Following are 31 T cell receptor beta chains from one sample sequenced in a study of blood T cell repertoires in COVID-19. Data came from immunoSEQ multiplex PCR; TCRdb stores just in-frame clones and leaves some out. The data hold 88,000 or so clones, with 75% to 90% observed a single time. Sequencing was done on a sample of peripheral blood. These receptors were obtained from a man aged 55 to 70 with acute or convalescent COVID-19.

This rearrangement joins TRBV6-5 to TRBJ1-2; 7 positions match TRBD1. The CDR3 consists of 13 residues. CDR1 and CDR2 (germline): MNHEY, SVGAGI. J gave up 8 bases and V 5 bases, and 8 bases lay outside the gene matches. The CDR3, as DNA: TGTGCCAGCAGTACCCGGACAGGCCGAGGCTACACCTTC. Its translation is CASSTRTGRGYTF.

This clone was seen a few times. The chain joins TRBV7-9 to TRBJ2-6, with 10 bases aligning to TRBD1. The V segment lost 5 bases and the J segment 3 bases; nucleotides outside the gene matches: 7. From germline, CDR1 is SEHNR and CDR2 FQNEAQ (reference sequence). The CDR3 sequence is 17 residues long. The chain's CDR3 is CASSIGTGDFGANVLTF. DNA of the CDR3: TGTGCCAGCAGCATTGGGACAGGGGATTTTGGGGCCAACGTCCTGACTTTC.

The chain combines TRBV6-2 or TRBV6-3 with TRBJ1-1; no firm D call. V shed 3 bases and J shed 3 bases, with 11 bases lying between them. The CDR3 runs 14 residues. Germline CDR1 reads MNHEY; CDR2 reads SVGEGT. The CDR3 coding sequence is TGTGCCAGCAGTTATCGACTTCATTACACTGAAGCTTTCTTT. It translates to CASSYRLHYTEAFF.

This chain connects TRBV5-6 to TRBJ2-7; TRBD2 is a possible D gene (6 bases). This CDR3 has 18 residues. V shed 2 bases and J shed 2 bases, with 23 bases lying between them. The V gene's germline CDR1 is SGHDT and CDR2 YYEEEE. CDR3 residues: CASSFFGTPEHSTYEQYF. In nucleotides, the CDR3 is TGTGCCAGCAGCTTCTTCGGGACTCCCGAACATTCTACCTACGAGCAGTACTTC.

The CDR3 region is CASSSPTDTQYF. CDR3 DNA: TGTGCCAGCAGCTCCCCGACAGATACGCAGTATTTT. The chain couples TRBV11-2 to TRBJ2-3, with unresolved D. Germline V CDR1 and CDR2: SGHAT, FQNNGV. The length of the CDR3 is 12 residues. V was pared by 4 bases and J by 3 bases, with 5 bases between.

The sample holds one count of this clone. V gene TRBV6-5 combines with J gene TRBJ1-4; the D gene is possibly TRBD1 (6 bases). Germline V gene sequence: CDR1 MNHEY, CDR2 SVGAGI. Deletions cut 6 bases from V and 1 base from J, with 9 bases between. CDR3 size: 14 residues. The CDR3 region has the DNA TGTGCCAGCAGCCGGACAGTAACTAATGAAAAACTGTTTTTT. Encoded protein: CASSRTVTNEKLFF.

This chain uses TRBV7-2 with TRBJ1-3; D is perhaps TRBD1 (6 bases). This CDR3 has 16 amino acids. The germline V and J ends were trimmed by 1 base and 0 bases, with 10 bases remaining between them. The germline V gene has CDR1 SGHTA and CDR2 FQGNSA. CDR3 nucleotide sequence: TGTGCCAGCAGCTTAGGGAGAGGGGGCTCTGGAAACACCATATATTTT. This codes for CASSLGRGGSGNTIYF.

CDR3 bases: TGTGCCAGCAACAGGGGGACATCCTACGAGCAGTACTTC. Translation gives CASNRGTSYEQYF. The V and J genes are TRBV2 and TRBJ2-7; 8 positions match TRBD1. The J segment lost 1 base and the V segment lost 7 bases, leaving 3 bases of the junction unmatched. The CDR3 loop spans 13 amino acids. CDR1 SNHLY and CDR2 FYNNEI come from the germline V gene.

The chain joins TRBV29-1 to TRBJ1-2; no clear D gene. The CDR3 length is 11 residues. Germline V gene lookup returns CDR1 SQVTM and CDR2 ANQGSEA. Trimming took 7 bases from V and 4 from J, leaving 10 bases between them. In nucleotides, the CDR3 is TGCAGCGCTCGATTGAGCTATGGCTACACCTTC. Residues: CSARLSYGYTF. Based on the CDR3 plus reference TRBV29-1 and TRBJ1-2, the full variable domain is SAVISQKPSRDICQRGTSLTIQCQVDSQVTMMFWYRQQPGQSLTLIATANQGSEATYESGFVIDKFPISRPNLTFSTLTVSNMSPEDSSIYLCSARLSYGYTFGSGTRLTVV.

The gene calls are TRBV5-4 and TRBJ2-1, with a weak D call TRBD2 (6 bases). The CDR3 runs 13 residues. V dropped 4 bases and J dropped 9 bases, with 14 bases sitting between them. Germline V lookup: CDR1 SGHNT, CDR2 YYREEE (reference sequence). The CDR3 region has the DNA TGTGCCAGCAGCACCGGACTATACGGTGAGCAGTTCTTC. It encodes CASSTGLYGEQFF.

CDR3 nucleotides: TGTGCCAGTACCAGCGGGAGAAACACAGATACGCAGTATTTT. Amino acid sequence: CASTSGRNTDTQYF. This chain uses TRBV19 with TRBJ2-3; 8 positions agree with TRBD2. Germline V lookup: CDR1 LNHDA, CDR2 SQIVND (reference sequence). The CDR3 loop spans 14 amino acids. With 7 bases clipped from V and 2 bases from J, the junction kept 5 bases outside the gene matches.

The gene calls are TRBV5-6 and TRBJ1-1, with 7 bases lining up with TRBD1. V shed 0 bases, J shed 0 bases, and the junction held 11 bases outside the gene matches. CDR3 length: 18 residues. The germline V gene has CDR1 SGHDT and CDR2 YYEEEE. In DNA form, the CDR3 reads TGTGCCAGCAGCTTGGGACAGGGTATGTTTAGGATGAACACTGAAGCTTTCTTT. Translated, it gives CASSLGQGMFRMNTEAFF.

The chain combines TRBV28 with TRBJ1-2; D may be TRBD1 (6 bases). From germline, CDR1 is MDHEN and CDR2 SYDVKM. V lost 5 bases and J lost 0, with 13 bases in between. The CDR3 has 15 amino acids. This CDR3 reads CASSQGRGANYGYTF. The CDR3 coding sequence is TGTGCCAGCAGTCAGGGGCGCGGCGCTAACTATGGCTACACCTTC.

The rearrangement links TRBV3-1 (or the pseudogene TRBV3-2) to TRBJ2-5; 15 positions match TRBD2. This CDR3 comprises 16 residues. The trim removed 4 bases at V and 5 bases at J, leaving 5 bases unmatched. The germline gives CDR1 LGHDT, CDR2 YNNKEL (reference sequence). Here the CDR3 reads CASSPGLAGGFETQYF. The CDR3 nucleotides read TGTGCCAGCAGCCCGGGACTAGCGGGAGGTTTCGAGACCCAGTACTTC.

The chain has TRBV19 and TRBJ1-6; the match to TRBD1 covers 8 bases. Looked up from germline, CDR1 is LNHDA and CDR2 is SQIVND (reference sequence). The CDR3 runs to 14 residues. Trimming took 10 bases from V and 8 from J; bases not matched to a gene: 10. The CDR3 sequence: CATRRATGDSPLHF. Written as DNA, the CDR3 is TGTGCCACAAGGCGGGCGACAGGGGATTCACCCCTCCACTTT.

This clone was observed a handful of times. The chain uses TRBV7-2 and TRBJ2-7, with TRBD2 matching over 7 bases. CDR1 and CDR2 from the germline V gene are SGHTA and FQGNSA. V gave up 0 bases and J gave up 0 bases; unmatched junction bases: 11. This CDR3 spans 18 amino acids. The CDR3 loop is CASSLAPSLRGSSYEQYF. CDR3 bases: TGTGCCAGCAGCTTAGCCCCAAGTTTGCGGGGGAGCTCCTACGAGCAGTACTTC.

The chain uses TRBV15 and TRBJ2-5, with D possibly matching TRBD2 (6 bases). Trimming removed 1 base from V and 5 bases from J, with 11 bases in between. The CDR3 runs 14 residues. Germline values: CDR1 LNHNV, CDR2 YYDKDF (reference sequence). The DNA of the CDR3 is TGTGCCACCAGCAGAGGAAAAGGGAGGGAGACCCAGTACTTC. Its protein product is CATSRGKGRETQYF.

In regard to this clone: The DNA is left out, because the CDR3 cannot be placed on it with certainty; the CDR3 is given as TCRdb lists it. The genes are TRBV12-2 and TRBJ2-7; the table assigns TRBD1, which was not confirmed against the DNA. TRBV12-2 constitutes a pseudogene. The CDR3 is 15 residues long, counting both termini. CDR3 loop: CASRFGTGSSSEQYF.

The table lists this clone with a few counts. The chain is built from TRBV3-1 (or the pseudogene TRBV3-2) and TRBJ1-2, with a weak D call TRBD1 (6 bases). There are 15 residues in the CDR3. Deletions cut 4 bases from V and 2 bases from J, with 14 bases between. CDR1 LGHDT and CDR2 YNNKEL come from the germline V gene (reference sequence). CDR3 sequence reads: CASSPSQGRNYGYTF. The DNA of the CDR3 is TGTGCCAGCAGCCCCTCCCAGGGGAGAAACTATGGCTACACCTTC.

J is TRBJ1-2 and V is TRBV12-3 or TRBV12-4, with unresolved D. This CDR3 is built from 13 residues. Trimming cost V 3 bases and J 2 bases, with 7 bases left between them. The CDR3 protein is CASSFPENYGYTF. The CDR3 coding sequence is TGTGCCAGCAGTTTTCCCGAGAACTATGGCTACACCTTC.

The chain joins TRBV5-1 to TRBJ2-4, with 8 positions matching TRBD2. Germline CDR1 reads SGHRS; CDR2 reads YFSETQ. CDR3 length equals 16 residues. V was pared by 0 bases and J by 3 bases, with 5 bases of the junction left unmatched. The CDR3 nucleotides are TGCGCCAGCAGCTTGGGGCGGGAGGTCTTCAAAAACATTCAGTACTTC. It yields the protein CASSLGREVFKNIQYF.

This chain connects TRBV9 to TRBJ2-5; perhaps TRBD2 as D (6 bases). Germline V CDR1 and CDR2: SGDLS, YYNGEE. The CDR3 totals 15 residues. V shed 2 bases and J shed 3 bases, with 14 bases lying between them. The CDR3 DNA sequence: TGTGCCAGCAGCGTTCAGGGAGGAAGGGAAGAGACCCAGTACTTC. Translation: CASSVQGGREETQYF.

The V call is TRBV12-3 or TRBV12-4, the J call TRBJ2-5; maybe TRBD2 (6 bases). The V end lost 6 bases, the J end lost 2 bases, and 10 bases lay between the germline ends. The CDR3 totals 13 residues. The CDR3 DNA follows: TGTGCCAGCAGCCGGGGGAGACAAGAGACCCAGTACTTC. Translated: CASSRGRQETQYF.

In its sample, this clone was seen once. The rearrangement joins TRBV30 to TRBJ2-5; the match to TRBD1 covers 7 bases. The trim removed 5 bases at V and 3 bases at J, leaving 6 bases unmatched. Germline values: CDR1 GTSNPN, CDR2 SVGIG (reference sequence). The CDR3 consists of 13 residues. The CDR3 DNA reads TGTGCCTGGGCCCGGGACAGCAAAGAGACCCAGTACTTC. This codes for CAWARDSKETQYF.

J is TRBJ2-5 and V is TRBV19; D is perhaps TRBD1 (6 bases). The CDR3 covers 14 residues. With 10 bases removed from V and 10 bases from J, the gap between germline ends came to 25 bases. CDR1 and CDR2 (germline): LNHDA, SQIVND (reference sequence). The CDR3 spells CATKNTQGLGGQYF. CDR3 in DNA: TGTGCCACCAAAAATACCCAGGGTTTAGGGGGCCAGTACTTC.

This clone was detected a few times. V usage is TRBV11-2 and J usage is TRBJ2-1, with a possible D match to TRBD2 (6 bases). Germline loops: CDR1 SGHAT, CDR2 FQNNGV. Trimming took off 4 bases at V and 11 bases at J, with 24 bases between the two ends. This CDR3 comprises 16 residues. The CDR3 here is CASSSSLSGTLYKQFF. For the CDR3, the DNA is TGTGCCAGCAGCTCCAGTTTGTCGGGGACTTTGTACAAGCAGTTCTTC.

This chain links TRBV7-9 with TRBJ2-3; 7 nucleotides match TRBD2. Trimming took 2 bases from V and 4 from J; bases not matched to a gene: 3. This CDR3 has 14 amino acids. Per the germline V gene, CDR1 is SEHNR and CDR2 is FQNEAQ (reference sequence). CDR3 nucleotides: TGTGCCAGCAGCTTATCAAGCGGGGCAGATACGCAGTATTTT. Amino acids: CASSLSSGADTQYF.

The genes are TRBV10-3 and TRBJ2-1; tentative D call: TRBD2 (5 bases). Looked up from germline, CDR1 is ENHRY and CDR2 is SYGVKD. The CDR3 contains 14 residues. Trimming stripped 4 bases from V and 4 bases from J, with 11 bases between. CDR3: CAISGEGRYNEQFF. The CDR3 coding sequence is TGTGCCATCAGTGGAGAGGGAAGGTACAATGAGCAGTTCTTC.

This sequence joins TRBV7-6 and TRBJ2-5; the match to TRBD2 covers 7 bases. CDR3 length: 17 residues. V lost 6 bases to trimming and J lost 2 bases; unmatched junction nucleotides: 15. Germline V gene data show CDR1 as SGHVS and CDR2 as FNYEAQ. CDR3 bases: TGTGCCAGCAGGGGCGGACTAAAGCGGGATAGACAAGAGACCCAGTACTTC. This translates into CASRGGLKRDRQETQYF.

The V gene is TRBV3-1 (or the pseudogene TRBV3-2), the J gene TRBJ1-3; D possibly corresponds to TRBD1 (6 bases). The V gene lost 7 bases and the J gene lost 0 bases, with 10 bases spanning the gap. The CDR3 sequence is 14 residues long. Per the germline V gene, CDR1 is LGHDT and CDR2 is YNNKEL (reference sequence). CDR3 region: CASTLDSSGNTIYF. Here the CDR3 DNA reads TGTGCCAGCACCCTGGACAGCTCTGGAAACACCATATATTTT.

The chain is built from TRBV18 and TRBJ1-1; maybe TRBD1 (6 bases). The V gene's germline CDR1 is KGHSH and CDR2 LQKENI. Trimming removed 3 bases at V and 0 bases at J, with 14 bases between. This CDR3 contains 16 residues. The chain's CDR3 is CASSPLTGRMNTEAFF. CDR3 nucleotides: TGTGCCAGCTCACCTTTGACAGGACGAATGAACACTGAAGCTTTCTTT.